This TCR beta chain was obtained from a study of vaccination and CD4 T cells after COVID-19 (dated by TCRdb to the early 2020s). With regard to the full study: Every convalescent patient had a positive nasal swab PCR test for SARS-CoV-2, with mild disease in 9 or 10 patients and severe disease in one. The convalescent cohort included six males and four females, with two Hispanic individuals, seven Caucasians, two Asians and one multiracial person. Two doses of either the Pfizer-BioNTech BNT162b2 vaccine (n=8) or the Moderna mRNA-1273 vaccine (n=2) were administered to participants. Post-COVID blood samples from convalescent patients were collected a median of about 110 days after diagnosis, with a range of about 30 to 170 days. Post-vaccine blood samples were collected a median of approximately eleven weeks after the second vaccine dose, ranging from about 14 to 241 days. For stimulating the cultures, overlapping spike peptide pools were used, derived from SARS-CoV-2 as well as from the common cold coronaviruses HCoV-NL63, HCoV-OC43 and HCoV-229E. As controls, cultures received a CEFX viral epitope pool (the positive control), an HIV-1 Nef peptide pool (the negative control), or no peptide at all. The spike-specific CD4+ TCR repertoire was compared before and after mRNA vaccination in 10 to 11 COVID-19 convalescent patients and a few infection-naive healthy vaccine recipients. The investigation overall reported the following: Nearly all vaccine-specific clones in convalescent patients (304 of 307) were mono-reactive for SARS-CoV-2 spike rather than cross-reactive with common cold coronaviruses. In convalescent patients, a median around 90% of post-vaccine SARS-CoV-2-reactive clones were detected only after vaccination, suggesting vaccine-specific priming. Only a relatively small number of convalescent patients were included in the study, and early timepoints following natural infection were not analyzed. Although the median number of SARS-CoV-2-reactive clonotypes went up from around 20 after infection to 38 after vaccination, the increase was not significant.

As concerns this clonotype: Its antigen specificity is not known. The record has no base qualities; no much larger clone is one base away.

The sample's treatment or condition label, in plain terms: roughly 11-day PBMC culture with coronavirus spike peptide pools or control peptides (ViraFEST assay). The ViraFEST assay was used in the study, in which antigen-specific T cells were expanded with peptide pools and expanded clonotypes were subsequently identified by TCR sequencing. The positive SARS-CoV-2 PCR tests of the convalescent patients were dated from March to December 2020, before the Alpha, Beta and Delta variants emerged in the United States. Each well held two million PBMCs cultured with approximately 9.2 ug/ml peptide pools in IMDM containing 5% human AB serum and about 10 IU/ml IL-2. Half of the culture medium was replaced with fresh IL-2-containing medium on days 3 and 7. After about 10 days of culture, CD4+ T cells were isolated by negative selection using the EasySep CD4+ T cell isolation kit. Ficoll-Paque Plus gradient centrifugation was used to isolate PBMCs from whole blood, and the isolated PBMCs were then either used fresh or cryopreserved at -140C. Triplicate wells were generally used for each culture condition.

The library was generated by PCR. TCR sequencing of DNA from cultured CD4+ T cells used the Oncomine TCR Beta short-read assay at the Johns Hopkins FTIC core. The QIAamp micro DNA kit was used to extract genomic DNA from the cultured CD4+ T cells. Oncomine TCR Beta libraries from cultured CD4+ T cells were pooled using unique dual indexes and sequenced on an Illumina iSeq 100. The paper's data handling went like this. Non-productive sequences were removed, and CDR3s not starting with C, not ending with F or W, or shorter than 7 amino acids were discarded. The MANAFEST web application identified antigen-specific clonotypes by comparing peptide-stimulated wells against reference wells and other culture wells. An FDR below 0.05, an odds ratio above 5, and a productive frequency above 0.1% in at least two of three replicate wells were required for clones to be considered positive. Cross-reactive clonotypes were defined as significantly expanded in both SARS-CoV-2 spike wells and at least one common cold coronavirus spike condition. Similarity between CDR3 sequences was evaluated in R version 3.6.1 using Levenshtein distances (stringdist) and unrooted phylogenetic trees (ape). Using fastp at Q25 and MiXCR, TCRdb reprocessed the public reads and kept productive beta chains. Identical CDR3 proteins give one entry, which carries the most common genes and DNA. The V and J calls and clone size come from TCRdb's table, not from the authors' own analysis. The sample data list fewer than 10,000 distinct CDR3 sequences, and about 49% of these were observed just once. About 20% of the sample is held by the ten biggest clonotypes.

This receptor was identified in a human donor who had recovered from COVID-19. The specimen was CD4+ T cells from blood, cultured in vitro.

The CDR3 region reads CASSLAGWGNTEAFF. Read as DNA, the sequence is TGTGCCAGCAGCTTAGCGGGCTGGGGGAACACTGAAGCTTTCTTT. The chain is assembled from TRBV11-2 and TRBJ1-1, with no confident D gene call. Trimming takes 1 base from V and 1 base from J, and the germline ends sit 10 bases apart. CDR1 SGHAT and CDR2 FQNNGV were looked up in the germline V gene. Including the terminal cysteine and phenylalanine, the CDR3 comprises 15 residues. Only the CDR3 portion is preserved as DNA: 45 bases, with reading frame beginning at the first base. With the portions outside the CDR3 filled from the reference TRBV11-2 and TRBJ1-1 genes, the complete variable region becomes EAGVAQSPRYKIIEKRQSVAFWCNPISGHATLYWYQQILGQGPKLLIQFQNNGVVDDSQLPKDRFSAERLKGVDSTLKIQPAKLEDSAVYLCASSLAGWGNTEAFFGQGTRLTVV.